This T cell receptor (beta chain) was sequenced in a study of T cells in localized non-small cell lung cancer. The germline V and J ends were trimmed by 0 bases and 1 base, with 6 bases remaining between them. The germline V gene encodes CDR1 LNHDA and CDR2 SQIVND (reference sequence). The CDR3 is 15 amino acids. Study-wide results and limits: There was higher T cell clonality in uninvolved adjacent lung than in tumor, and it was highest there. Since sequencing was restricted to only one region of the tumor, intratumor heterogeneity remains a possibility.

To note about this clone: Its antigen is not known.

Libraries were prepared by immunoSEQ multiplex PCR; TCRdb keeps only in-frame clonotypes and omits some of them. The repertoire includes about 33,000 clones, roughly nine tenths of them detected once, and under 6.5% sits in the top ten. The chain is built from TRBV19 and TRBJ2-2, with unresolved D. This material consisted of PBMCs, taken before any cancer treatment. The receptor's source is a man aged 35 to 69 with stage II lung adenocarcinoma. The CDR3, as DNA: TGTGCCAGTAGTATAGATGTAGTGAACACCGGGGAGCTGTTTTTT. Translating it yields CASSIDVVNTGELFF.